The rows below give T cell receptor beta chains drawn from one sample of a study of shared clonotypes between healthy human individuals. The data were produced by immunoSEQ multiplex PCR, yet TCRdb's version contains in-frame clones alone and is incomplete. The table lists roughly 550,000 clones, roughly 95% of them singletons. Sequencing used naive CD8+ T cells sorted from blood. The source of these receptors is a woman aged 25 to 45 in good health. Both conserved end residues are trimmed from each CDR3. Each record gives: V gene, J gene, CDR3 protein.

TRBV19	TRBJ2-2	ASSRGNRAYTGELF
TRBV19	TRBJ1-1	ASSPYEAMNTEAF
TRBV7-9	TRBJ2-7	ASSLSSYEQY
TRBV27	TRBJ1-4	ASSWTGGGEKLF
TRBV13	TRBJ1-1	ASSWDRGLEAF
TRBV15	TRBJ1-4	ATSRVATNEKLF
TRBV5-1	TRBJ2-7	ASSLVDRSSYEQY
TRBV9	TRBJ2-3	ASSVGRQATDTQY
TRBV29-1	TRBJ1-1	SVGGLLLEAF
TRBV28	TRBJ2-1	ASSFELAGGPVNEQF
TRBV11-2	TRBJ1-4	ASSFRRSNEKLF
TRBV27	TRBJ1-1	ASSLLPLLGRGEAF